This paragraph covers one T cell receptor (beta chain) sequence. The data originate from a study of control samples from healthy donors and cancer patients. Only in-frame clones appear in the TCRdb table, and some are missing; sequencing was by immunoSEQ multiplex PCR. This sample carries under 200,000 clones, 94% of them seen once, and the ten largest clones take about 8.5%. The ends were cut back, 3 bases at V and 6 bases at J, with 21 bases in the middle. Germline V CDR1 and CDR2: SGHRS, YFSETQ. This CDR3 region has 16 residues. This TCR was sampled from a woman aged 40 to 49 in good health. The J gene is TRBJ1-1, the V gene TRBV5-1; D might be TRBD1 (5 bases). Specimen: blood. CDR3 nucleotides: TGCGCCAGCAGCTCATGGGGCCTGGGTTTCCTTTCTGAAGCTTTCTTT. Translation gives CASSSWGLGFLSEAFF.